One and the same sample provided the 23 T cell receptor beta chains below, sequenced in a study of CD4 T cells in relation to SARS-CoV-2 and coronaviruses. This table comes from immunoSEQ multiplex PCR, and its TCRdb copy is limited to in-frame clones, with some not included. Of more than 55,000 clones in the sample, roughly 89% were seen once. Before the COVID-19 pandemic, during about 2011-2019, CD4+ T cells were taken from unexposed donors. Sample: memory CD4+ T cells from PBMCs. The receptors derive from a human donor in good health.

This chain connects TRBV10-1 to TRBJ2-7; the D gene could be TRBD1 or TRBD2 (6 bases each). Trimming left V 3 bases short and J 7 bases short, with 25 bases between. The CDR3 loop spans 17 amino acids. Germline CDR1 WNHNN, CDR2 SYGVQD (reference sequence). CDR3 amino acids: CASSDNTLGGITGEQYF. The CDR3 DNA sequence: TGCGCCAGCAGTGACAACACCTTAGGGGGGATAACGGGAGAGCAGTACTTC.

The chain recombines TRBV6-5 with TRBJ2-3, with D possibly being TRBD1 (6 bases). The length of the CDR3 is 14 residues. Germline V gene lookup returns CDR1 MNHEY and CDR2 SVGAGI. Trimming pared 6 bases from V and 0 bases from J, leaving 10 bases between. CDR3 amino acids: CASSRTVSTDTQYF. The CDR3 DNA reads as TGTGCCAGCAGCCGGACAGTGAGCACAGATACGCAGTATTTT.

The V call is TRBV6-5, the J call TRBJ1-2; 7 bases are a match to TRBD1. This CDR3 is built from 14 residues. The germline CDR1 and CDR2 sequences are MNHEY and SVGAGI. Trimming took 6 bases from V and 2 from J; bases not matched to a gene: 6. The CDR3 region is CASSDRDQNYGYTF. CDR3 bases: TGTGCCAGCAGCGACAGGGACCAGAACTATGGCTACACCTTC.

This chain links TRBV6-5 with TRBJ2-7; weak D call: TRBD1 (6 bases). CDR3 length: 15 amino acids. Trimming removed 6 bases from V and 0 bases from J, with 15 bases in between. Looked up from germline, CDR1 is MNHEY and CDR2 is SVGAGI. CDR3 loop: CASRGTGTYSYEQYF. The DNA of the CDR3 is TGTGCCAGCAGGGGGACCGGGACATACTCCTACGAGCAGTACTTC.

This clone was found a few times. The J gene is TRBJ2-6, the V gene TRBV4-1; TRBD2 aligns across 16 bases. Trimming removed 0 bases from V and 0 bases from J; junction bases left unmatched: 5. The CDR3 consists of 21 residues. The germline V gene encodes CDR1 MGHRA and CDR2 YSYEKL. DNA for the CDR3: TGCGCCAGCAGCCAAGAGGCGGGACTAGCGGGAGGGGTCTCTGGGGCCAACGTCCTGACTTTC. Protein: CASSQEAGLAGGVSGANVLTF.

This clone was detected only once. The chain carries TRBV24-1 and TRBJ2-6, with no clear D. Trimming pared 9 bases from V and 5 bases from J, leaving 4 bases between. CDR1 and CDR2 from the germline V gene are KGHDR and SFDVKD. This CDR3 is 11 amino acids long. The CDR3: CATERANVLTF. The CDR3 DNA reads TGTGCCACCGAGAGGGCCAACGTCCTGACTTTC.

The DNA for the CDR3 is TGTGCCAGCAGGCCTCCTAACTCCTACAATGAGCAGTTCTTC. It is translated as CASRPPNSYNEQFF. The V and J genes are TRBV3-1 (or the pseudogene TRBV3-2) and TRBJ2-1, with D uncertain. V lost 6 bases to trimming and J lost 0 bases, with 9 bases between them. Germline CDR1 LGHDT, CDR2 YNNKEL (reference sequence). This CDR3 spans 14 amino acids.

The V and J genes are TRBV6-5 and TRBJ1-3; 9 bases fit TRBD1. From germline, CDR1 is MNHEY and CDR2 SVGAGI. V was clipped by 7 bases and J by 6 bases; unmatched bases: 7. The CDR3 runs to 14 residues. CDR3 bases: TGTGCCAGCAAGGAAACAGGGGGCGTAAACACCATATATTTT. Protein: CASKETGGVNTIYF.

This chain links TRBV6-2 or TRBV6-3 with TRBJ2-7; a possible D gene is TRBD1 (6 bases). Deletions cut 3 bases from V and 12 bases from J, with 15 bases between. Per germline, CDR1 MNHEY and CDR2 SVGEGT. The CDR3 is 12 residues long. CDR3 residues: CASSYDQGLGYF. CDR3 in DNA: TGTGCCAGCAGTTATGATCAGGGGCTTGGGTACTTC.

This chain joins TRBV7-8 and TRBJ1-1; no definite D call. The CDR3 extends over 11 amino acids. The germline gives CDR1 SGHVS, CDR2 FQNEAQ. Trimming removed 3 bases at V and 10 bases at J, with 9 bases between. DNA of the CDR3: TGTGCCAGCAGCTTCGATGGCGGAGCTTTCTTT. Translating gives CASSFDGGAFF.

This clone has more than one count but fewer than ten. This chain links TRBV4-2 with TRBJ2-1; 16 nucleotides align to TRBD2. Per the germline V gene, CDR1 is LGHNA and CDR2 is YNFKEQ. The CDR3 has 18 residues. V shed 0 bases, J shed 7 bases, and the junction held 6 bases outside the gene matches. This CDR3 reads CASSQDLGLAGGPNEQFF. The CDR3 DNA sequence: TGTGCCAGCAGCCAAGATTTGGGACTAGCGGGAGGGCCGAATGAGCAGTTCTTC.

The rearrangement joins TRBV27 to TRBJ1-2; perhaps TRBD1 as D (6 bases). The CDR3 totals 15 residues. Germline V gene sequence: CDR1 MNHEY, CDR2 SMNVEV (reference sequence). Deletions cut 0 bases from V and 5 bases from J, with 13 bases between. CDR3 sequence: CASSLSLTGLYGYTF. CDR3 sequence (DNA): TGTGCCAGCAGTTTATCGTTAACAGGGTTATATGGCTACACCTTC.

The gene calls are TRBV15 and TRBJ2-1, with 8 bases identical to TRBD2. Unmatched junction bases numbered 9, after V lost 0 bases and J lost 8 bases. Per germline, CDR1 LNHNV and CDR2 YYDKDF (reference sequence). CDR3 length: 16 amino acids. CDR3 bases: TGTGCCACCAGCAGAGACGGGAGGGCCTTTCGGGATGAGCAGTTCTTC. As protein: CATSRDGRAFRDEQFF.

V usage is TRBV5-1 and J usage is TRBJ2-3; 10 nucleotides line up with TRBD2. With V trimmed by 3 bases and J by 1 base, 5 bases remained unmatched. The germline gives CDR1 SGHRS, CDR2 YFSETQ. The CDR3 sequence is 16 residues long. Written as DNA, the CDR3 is TGCGCCAGCAGCTCCTTAGCGGGAGGCGGCACAGATACGCAGTATTTT. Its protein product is CASSSLAGGGTDTQYF.

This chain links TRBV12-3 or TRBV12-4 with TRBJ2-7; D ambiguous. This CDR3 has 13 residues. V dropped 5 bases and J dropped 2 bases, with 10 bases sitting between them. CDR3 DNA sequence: TGTGCCAGCAGTCTCGCACAGCCCTACGAGCAGTACTTC. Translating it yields CASSLAQPYEQYF.

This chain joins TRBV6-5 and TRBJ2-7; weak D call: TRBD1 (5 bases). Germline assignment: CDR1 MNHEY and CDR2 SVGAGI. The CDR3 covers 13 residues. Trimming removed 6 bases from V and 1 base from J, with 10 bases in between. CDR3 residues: CASRSDKSYEQYF. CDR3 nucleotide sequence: TGTGCCAGCAGATCGGACAAGTCCTACGAGCAGTACTTC.

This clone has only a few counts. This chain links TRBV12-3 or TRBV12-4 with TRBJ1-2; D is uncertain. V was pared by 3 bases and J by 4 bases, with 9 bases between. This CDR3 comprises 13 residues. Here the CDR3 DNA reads TGTGCCAGCAGTTTCGGCGGACCCTATGGCTACACCTTC. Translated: CASSFGGPYGYTF.

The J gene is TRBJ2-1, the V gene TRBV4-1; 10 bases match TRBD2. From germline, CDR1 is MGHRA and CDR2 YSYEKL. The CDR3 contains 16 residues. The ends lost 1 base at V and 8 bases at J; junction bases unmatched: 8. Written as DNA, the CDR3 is TGCGCCAGCAGCCAAGCGTCAGCGGGAGGGCCAGATGAGCAGTTCTTC. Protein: CASSQASAGGPDEQFF.

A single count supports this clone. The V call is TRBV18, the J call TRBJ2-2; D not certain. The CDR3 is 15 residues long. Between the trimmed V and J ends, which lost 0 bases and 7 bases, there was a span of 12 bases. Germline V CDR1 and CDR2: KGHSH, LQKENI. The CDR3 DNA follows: TGTGCCAGCTCACCACCGAGTGGGTCTGGCGGGGAGCTGTTTTTT. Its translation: CASSPPSGSGGELFF.

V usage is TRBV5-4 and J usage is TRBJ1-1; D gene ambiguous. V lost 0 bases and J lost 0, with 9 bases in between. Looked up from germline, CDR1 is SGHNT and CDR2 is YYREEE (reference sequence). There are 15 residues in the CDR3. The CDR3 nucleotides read TGTGCCAGCAGCTTGGAATCAGTCATGAACACTGAAGCTTTCTTT. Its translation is CASSLESVMNTEAFF. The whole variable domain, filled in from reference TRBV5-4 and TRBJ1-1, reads ETGVTQSPTHLIKTRGQQVTLRCSSQSGHNTVSWYQQALGQGPQFIFQYYREEENGRGNFPPRFSGLQFPNYSSELNVNALELDDSALYLCASSLESVMNTEAFFGQGTRLTVV.

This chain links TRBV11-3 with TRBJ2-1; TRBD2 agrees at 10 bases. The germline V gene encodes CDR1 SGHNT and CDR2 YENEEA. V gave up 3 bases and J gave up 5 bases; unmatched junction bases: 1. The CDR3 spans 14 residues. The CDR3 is CASSFSGRNNEQFF. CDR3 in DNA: TGTGCCAGCAGCTTTAGCGGGAGGAACAATGAGCAGTTCTTC.

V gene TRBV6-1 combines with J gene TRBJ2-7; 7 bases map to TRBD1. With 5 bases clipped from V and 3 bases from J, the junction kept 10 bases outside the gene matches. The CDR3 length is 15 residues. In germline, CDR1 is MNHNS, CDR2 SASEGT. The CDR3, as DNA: TGTGCCAGCAGTCCCGCTAACAGGGGTGTCTACGAGCAGTACTTC. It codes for CASSPANRGVYEQYF.

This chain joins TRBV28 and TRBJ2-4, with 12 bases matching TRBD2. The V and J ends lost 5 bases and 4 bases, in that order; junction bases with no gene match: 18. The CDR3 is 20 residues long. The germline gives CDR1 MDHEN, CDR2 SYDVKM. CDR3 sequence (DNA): TGTGCCAGCAGTGTACAACCGCGCTGGTCTCTAGCGGGAGGGAAAAACATTCAGTACTTC. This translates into CASSVQPRWSLAGGKNIQYF.